A selection of T cell receptor beta chains follows, all from one sample in a study of cytotoxic CD8 clonotypes in ibrutinib-treated CLL. Profiled with immunoSEQ multiplex PCR; TCRdb holds only in-frame clones, not every one. Of more than 140,000 clones detected, approximately 80% appear once; the ten largest clones hold about 29%. The sample was PBMCs, taken after 12 months of ibrutinib treatment. The receptors originated from a human donor with chronic lymphocytic leukemia. Both conserved end residues are part of each CDR3. A D gene is named only where the DNA matches it firmly. Rows give clone size only sometimes, using once, few, many, or a class for an expanded clone.

TRBV5-1	TRBD1	TRBJ1-1	16	NA	CASSLEARGSNTEAFF	TGCGCCAGCAGCTTGGAGGCCAGGGGGTCAAACACTGAAGCTTTCTTT
TRBV30	NA	TRBJ1-4	18	NA	CAWSLGRFSLATNEKLFF	TGTGCCTGGAGTTTGGGACGGTTTAGTTTGGCAACTAATGAAAAACTGTTTTTT
TRBV28	NA	TRBJ2-7	14	NA	CASSLTGHSYEQYF	TGTGCCAGCAGTTTAACAGGTCACTCCTACGAGCAGTACTTC
TRBV7-2	TRBD2	TRBJ2-7	14	once	CASSFTSGRLEQYF	TGTGCCAGCAGCTTTACTAGCGGGCGCTTGGAGCAGTACTTC
TRBV6-5	NA	TRBJ2-1	13	few	CASSYLLGNEQFF	TGTGCCAGCAGTTACCTCCTCGGCAATGAGCAGTTCTTC
TRBV6-5	TRBD1	TRBJ1-5	13	NA	CASTLTGGQPQHF	TGTGCCAGCACCCTGACAGGGGGGCAGCCCCAGCATTTT
TRBV19	NA	TRBJ2-7	13	NA	CASSDRASYEQYF	TGTGCCAGTAGTGACCGGGCCAGCTACGAGCAGTACTTC
TRBV5-1	NA	TRBJ1-2	14	NA	CASSLDGARYGYTF	TGCGCCAGCAGCTTGGATGGGGCGAGGTATGGCTACACCTTC
TRBV18	TRBD2	TRBJ2-7	15	once	CASSPRAGGSYEQYF	TGTGCCAGCTCACCAAGGGCGGGGGGCTCCTACGAGCAGTACTTC
TRBV7-3	NA	TRBJ2-5	14	NA	CASSLVAAGETQYF	TGTGCCAGCAGCTTAGTGGCCGCGGGAGAGACCCAGTACTTC